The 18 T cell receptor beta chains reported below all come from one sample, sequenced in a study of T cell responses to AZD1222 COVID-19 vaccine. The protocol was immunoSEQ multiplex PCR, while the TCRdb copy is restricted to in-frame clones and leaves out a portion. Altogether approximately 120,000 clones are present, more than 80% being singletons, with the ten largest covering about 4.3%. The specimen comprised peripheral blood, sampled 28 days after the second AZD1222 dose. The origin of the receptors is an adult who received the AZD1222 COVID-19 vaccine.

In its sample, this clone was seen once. The CDR3 loop reads CASTLGTGGLIEQYF. CDR3 DNA: TGTGCCAGCACCTTGGGGACAGGGGGCCTAATCGAGCAGTACTTC. This chain joins TRBV28 and TRBJ2-7; 12 bases fit TRBD1. Germline V gene lookup returns CDR1 MDHEN and CDR2 SYDVKM. V lost 7 bases and J lost 6; bases outside the gene matches: 10. The length of the CDR3 is 15 residues.

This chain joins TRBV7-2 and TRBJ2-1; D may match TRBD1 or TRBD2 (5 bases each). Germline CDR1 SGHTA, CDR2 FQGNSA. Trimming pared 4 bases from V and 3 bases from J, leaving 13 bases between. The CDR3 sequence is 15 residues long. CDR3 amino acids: CASSSRDGSYNEQFF. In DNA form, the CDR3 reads TGTGCCAGCAGCTCCCGGGACGGCAGCTACAATGAGCAGTTCTTC.

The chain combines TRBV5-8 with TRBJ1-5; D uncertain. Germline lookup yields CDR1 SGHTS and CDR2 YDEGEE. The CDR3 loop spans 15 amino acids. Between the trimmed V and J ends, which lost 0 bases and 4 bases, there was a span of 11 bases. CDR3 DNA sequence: TGTGCCAGCAGCTTGGCGCAGCCCGGGAATCAGCCCCAGCATTTT. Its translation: CASSLAQPGNQPQHF.

The CDR3 here is CASSLGVNQPQHF. Written as DNA, the CDR3 is TGTGCCAGCAGCTTGGGAGTAAATCAGCCCCAGCATTTT. The rearrangement uses TRBV7-2 and TRBJ1-5, with unresolved D. In germline, CDR1 is SGHTA, CDR2 FQGNSA. The CDR3 loop spans 13 amino acids. The V end lost 3 bases, the J end lost 4 bases, and 7 bases lay between the germline ends. Looking up the rest from reference TRBV7-2 and TRBJ1-5 gives the full variable domain: GAGVSQSPSNKVTEKGKDVELRCDPISGHTALYWYRQSLGQGLEFLIYFQGNSAPDKSGLPSDRFSAERTGGSVSTLTIQRTQQEDSAVYLCASSLGVNQPQHFGDGTRLSIL.

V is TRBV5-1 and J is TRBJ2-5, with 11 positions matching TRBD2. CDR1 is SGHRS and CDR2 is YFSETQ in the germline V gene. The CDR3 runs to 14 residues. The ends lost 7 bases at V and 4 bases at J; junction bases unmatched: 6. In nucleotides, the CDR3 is TGCGCCAGCTGTATAGCGGGGGGGCGAGAGACCCAGTACTTC. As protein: CASCIAGGRETQYF.

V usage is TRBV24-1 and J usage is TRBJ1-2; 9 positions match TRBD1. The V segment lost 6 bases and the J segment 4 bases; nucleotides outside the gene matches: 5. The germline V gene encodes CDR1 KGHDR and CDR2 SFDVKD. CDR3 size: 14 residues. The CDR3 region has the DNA TGTGCCACCAGTTGGGGACAGGGAACCTATGGCTACACCTTC. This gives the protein CATSWGQGTYGYTF.

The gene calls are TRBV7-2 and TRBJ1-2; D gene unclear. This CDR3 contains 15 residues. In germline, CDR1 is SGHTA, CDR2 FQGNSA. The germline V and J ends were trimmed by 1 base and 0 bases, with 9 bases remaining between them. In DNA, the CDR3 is TGTGCCAGCAGCTTAGGCCAAGGAGCTAACTATGGCTACACCTTC. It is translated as CASSLGQGANYGYTF. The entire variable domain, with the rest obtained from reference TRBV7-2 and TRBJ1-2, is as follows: GAGVSQSPSNKVTEKGKDVELRCDPISGHTALYWYRQSLGQGLEFLIYFQGNSAPDKSGLPSDRFSAERTGGSVSTLTIQRTQQEDSAVYLCASSLGQGANYGYTFGSGTRLTVV.

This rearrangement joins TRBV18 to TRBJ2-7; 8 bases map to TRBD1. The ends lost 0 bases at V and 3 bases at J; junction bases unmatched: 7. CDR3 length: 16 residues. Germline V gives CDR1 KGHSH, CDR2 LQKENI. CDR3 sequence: CASSPPSPGTGYEQYF. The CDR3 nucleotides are TGTGCCAGCTCACCACCGAGCCCCGGGACAGGCTACGAGCAGTACTTC.

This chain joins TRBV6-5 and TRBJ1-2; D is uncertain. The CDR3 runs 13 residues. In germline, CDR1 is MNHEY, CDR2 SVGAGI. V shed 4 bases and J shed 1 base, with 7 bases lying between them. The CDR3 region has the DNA TGTGCCAGCAGTTCGGGTAGTAACTATGGCTACACCTTC. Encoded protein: CASSSGSNYGYTF.

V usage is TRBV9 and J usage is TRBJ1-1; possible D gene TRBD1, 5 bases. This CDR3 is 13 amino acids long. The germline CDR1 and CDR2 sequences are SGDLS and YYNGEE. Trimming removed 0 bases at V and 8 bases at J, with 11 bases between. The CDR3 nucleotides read TGTGCCAGCAGCGTAGCTCTGGGGGGGGAAGCTTTCTTT. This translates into CASSVALGGEAFF.

The CDR3 DNA reads as TGTGCCAGCAGCCCCACCCCTAGCGGGGGGCTGGAGACCCAGTACTTC. As protein: CASSPTPSGGLETQYF. The chain employs TRBV11-3 and TRBJ2-5; 11 bases map to TRBD2. Germline V lookup: CDR1 SGHNT, CDR2 YENEEA. This CDR3 has 16 residues. J was trimmed by 5 bases and V by 5 bases; bases with no gene match: 10.

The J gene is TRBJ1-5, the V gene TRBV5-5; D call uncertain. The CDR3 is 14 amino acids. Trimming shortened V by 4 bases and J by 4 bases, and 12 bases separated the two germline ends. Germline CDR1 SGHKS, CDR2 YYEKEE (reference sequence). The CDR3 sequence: CASSLGELNQPQHF. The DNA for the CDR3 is TGTGCCAGCAGCCTGGGAGAGTTAAATCAGCCCCAGCATTTT.

The CDR3 DNA follows: TGTGCCAGCTCCGCAGGCTCGAGTTATGGCTACACCTTC. Encoded protein: CASSAGSSYGYTF. This chain connects TRBV28 to TRBJ1-2; D call uncertain. The germline V and J ends were trimmed by 8 bases and 5 bases, with 15 bases remaining between them. The CDR3 consists of 13 residues. Germline V gives CDR1 MDHEN, CDR2 SYDVKM.

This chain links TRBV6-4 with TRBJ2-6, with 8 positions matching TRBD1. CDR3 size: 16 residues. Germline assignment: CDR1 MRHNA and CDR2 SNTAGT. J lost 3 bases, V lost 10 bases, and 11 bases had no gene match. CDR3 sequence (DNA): TGTGCCATAGACAGGACAGGGACGGGTGGGGCCAACGTCCTGACTTTC. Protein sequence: CAIDRTGTGGANVLTF.

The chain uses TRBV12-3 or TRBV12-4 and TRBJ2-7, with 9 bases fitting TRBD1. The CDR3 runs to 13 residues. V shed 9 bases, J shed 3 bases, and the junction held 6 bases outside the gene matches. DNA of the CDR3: TGTGCCAGTAGTACAGGGGGCGTCTACGAGCAGTACTTC. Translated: CASSTGGVYEQYF.

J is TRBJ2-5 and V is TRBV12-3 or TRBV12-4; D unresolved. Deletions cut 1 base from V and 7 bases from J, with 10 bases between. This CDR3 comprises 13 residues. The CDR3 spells CASSLGRLGTQYF. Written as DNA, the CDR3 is TGTGCCAGCAGTTTAGGACGGCTGGGGACCCAGTACTTC.

CDR3 nucleotide sequence: TGTGCCAGCAGCGATACAGGGACCCCTAATGAAAAACTGTTTTTT. The encoded protein is CASSDTGTPNEKLFF. The V call is TRBV2, the J call TRBJ1-4, with a weak D call TRBD1 (6 bases). The V gene's germline CDR1 is SNHLY and CDR2 FYNNEI. Trimming removed 6 bases from V and 3 bases from J, with 14 bases in between. The CDR3 contains 15 residues.

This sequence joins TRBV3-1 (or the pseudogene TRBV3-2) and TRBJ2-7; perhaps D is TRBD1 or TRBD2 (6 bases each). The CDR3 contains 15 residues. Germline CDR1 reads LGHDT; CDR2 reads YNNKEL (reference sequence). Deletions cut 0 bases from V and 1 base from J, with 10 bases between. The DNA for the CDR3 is TGTGCCAGCAGCCAAGAAAGGGGGGTTTCCTACGAGCAGTACTTC. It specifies CASSQERGVSYEQYF.